This TCR beta chain is from a study of control samples from healthy donors and cancer patients (dated by TCRdb to about 2020). Libraries were prepared through the immunoSEQ multiplex PCR assay. The immuneACCESS repertoire file appears here via TCRdb, limited to in-frame rearrangements. These files lack a portion of the clones; in checked studies, under half of the deficit traces to unresolved V genes, and the cause of the others is not known. Here the sample has 60,000 to 80,000 clones; roughly 90% occur a single time. The leading ten clones occupy under 5% of the sample. The CDR3 goes from the cysteine to the phenylalanine over 15 residues. Only the CDR3 DNA is retained, 45 bases long and in frame from the first base. The germline V gene (reference sequence) yields LNHDA for CDR1 and SQIVND for CDR2. V ends up 2 bases short and J 7 bases short, with an unmatched junction base count of 7. The sample holds one count of this clone. The target of this receptor is not known. No clone much larger than this one lies a single base away; base qualities are absent.

This clonotype was sampled from a woman aged 45-65 years in good health. The sequenced sample consisted of blood. Rearrangement joined TRBV19 to TRBJ2-1; TRBD2 agrees with 8 junctional bases. The CDR3 amino acid sequence is: CASSIISGIGNEQFF. The DNA sequence follows: TGTGCCAGTAGTATAATTAGCGGGATCGGTAATGAGCAGTTCTTC.